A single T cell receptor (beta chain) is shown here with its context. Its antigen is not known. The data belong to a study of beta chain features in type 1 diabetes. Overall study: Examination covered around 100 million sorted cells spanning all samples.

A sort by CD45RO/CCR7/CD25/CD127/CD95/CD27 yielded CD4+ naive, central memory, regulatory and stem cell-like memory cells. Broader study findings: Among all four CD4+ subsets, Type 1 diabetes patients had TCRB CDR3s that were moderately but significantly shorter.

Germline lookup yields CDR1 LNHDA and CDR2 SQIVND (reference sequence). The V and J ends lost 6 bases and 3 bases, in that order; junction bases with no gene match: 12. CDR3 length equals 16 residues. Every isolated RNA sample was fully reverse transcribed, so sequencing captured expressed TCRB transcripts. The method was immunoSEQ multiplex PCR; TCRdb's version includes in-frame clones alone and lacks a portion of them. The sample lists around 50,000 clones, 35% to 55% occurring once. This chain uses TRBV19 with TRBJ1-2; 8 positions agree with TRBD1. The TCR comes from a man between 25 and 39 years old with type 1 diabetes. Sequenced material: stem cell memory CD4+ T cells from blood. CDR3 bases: TGTGCCAGTAGAGGGACAGGAATTGCCAAGGACTATGGCTACACCTTC. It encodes CASRGTGIAKDYGYTF.